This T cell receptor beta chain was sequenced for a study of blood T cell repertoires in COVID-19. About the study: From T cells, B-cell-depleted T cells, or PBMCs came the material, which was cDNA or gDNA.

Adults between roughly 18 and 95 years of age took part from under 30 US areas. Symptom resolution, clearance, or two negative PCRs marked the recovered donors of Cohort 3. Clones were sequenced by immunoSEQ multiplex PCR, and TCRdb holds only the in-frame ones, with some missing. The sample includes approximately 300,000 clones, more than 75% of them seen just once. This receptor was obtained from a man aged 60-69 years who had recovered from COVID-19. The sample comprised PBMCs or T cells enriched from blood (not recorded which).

This chain's CDR3 is CASSDIEVYEKLFF. As DNA, the CDR3 is TGTGCCAGCAGTGATATAGAGGTGTATGAAAAACTGTTTTTT. The chain couples TRBV7-9 to TRBJ1-4; no clear D. The V gene's germline CDR1 is SEHNR and CDR2 FQNEAQ (reference sequence). This CDR3 is built from 14 residues. The V and J ends lost 6 bases and 6 bases respectively, with 14 bases between them.